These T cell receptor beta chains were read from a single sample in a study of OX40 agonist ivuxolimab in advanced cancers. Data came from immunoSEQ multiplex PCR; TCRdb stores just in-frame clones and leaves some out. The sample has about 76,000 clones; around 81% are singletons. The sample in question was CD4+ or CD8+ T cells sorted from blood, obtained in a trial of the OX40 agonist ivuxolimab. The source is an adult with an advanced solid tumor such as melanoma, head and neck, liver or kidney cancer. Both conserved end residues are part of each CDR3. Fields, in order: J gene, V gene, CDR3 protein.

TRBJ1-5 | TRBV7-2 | CASSFQTGANQPQHF
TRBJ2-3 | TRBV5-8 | CASSLGGDNTDTQYF
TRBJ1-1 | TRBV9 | CASSSIAGTGPTEAFF
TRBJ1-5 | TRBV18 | CASSPDGRPQHF
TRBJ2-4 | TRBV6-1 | CASRRAENIQYF
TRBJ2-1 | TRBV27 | CASSFDNEQFF
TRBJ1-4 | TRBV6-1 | CASSQTDSLLFF
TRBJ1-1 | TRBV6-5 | CASSYTVPLGTEAFF
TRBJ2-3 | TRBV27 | CASSFRTSGRDTQYF
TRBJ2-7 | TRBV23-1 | CASSQGYGEATAYEQYF
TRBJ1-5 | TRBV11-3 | CASRGGDQPQHF
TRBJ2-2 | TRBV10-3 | CAIRGANTGELFF
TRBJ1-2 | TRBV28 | CASRKETGWAGYTF
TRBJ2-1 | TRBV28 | CASREGYNEQFF
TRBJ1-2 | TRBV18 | CASSPYTAYGYTF
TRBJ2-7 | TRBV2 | CASSGTGISYEQYF
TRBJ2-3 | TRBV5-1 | CASSLVPGGGDTQYF
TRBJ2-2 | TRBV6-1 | CASSEDRVTPGELFF
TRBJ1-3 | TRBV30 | CAWSVYSSGNTIYF
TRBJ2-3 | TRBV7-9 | CASSLSAGVTDTQYF
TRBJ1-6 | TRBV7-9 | CASRKTGHNSPLHF
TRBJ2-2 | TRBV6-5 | CASSYNARGNTGELFF
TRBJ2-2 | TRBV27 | CASSPSSGDDTGELFF
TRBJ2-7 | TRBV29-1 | CSDRQDSYEQYF
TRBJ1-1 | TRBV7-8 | CASSLVRGVNTEAFF
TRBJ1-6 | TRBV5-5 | CASSSSSGGANLNSPLHF
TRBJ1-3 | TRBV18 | CASSPPTGTSGNTIYF
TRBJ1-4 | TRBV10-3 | CAISFTGEKLFF
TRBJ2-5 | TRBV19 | CASSPRREETQYF
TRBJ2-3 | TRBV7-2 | CASSLGPKDTQYF
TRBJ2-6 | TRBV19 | CASSIEGTGFSSGANVLTF
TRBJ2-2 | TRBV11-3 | CASSLGANSRGELFF
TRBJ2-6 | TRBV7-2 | CASSSRGGGANVLTF
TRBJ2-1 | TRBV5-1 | CAKNPGLANEQFF
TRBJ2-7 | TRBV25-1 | CASSGRTLRSYEQYF
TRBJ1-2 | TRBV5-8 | CASSLAWDSPDYGYTF
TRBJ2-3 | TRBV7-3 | CASSLGGRTDTQYF
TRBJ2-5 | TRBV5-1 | CASSFGQGGETQYF
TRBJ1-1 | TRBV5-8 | CASSRTGTPVAFF
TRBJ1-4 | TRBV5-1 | CASSREGAPTNEKLFF
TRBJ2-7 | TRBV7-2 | CASSPQGASDEQYF
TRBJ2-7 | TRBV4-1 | CASSRGTASSYEQYF
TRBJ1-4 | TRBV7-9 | CASSLQGVLEKLFF
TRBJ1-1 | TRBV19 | CASSMGGRRGNTEAFF
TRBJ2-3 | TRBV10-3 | CAIRPGQAADTQYF
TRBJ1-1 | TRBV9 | CASSPDGGMNTEAFF
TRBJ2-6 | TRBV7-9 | CASSLVRSGANVLTF
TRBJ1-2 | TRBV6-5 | CASSFADRGGRGYTF
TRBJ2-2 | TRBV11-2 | CASSLDISGRGTGELFF
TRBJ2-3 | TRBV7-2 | CASASGRALRTDTQYF
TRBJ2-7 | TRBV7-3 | CASSLSGGVYEQYF